These 18 T cell receptor beta chains share one sample of origin, sequenced in a study of T cells in Graves' hyperthyroidism and ophthalmopathy. TCR beta CDR3 regions were amplified from RNA transcripts. HTBI primers drove first-round RT-PCR of the TCR CDR3. TCRdb itself ran the multiplex PCR reads through MiXCR, one entry per CDR3 protein. The sample includes about 620,000 distinct CDR3 sequences, 15% to 20% seen only once; the top ten take around 3.9%. Sequencing was done on a sample of blood. All receptors come from a woman in her 30s with Graves' hyperthyroidism.

The chain is built from TRBV6-2 or TRBV6-3 and TRBJ2-1, with TRBD2 identical over 7 bases. The CDR3 is 14 amino acids. Germline-derived CDR1 and CDR2 are MNHEY and SVGEGT. V was clipped by 5 bases and J by 8 bases; unmatched bases: 9. The CDR3 protein is CASSTPGGLDEQFF. The CDR3 DNA is TGTGCCAGCAGTACCCCGGGAGGCCTCGATGAGCAGTTCTTC.

The CDR3 coding sequence is TGCAGTGCATGGCGGGAGTCCGAGCAGTACTTC. Amino acid sequence: CSAWRESEQYF. The J gene is TRBJ2-7, the V gene TRBV20-1, with TRBD2 matching over 7 bases. Germline V gene lookup returns CDR1 DFQATT and CDR2 SNEGSKA (reference sequence). This CDR3 spans 11 amino acids. The V gene end was trimmed by 6 bases and the J gene end by 6 bases; junction bases not matched to a gene: 5.

Concerning this clonotype itself: A clone one base away is much larger, so this may be a read error. The rearrangement uses TRBV11-2 and TRBJ1-5; no clear D. Trimming took 4 bases from V and 2 from J, leaving 12 bases between them. Germline V gene lookup returns CDR1 SGHAT and CDR2 FQNNGV. This CDR3 comprises 15 residues. CDR3 DNA sequence: TGTGCCAGCAGCTCAGATTTGGGCGGCAATCAGCCCCAGCATTTT. It translates to CASSSDLGGNQPQHF.

CDR3 sequence: CASSQELRTYNSPLHF. The CDR3, as DNA: TGTGCCAGCAGCCAAGAACTGCGTACCTATAATTCACCCCTCCACTTT. The chain employs TRBV14 and TRBJ1-6, with D uncertain. Trimming cost V 0 bases and J 2 bases, with 8 bases left between them. Germline CDR1 is SGHDN and CDR2 is FVKESK. CDR3 length: 16 residues.

Points on this clonotype: A read error may explain this, as a much larger clone is one base away. V is TRBV20-1 and J is TRBJ2-3, with 9 bases aligning to TRBD1. Germline CDR1 and CDR2: DFQATT and SNEGSKA (reference sequence). The CDR3 sequence is 10 residues long. The V gene end was trimmed by 5 bases and the J gene end by 14 bases; junction bases not matched to a gene: 5. The CDR3 nucleotides read TGCAGTGCTGTAACAGGGGGCATGTATTTT. Amino acids: CSAVTGGMYF.

This clonotype was counted ten times or more. The chain couples TRBV20-1 to TRBJ2-7, with 7 bases lining up with TRBD1. Germline values: CDR1 DFQATT, CDR2 SNEGSKA (reference sequence). This CDR3 contains 15 residues. The V gene end was trimmed by 6 bases and the J gene end by 2 bases; junction bases not matched to a gene: 13. The CDR3 sequence: CSANPARDRAYEQYF. DNA of the CDR3: TGCAGTGCAAACCCCGCGAGGGACAGAGCCTACGAGCAGTACTTC.

This clonotype occurred many times. The V gene is TRBV30, the J gene TRBJ1-5; possible D gene TRBD1, 5 bases. From germline, CDR1 is GTSNPN and CDR2 SVGIG (reference sequence). This CDR3 is 16 amino acids long. V lost 0 bases and J lost 6, with 18 bases in between. CDR3 residues: CAWSVPAPGISQPQHF. Written as DNA, the CDR3 is TGTGCCTGGAGTGTACCGGCACCAGGGATAAGTCAGCCCCAGCATTTT. Full variable domain (remainder filled in from reference TRBV30 and TRBJ1-5): SQTIHQWPATLVQPVGSPLSLECTVEGTSNPNLYWYRQAAGRGLQLLFYSVGIGQISSEVPQNLSASRPQDRQFILSSKKLLLSDSGFYLCAWSVPAPGISQPQHFGDGTRLSIL.

This clonotype was seen ten or more times. The chain has TRBV20-1 and TRBJ1-3; D might be TRBD1 (6 bases). Trimming took off 3 bases at V and 14 bases at J, with 14 bases between the two ends. In germline, CDR1 is DFQATT, CDR2 SNEGSKA (reference sequence). The CDR3 sequence is 11 residues long. The CDR3 protein is CSASRGGGVYF. CDR3 nucleotide sequence: TGCAGTGCTAGTCGAGGAGGGGGAGTATATTTT.

This clonotype was counted many times. The junction departs from the called germline gene at one end, perhaps through a read error. CDR3 nucleotides: TGTACCAGCAGCAAAGACAGGGGGAATGAAAAACTGTTTTTT. Its translation is CTSSKDRGNEKLFF. The V call is TRBV11-2, the J call TRBJ1-4, with 9 bases aligning to TRBD1. CDR3 length: 14 residues. CDR1 and CDR2 (germline): SGHAT, FQNNGV.

CDR3: CASSLIARDNEQFF. The DNA for the CDR3 is TGTGCCAGCAGCTTAATTGCCAGGGACAATGAGCAGTTCTTC. V gene TRBV7-3 combines with J gene TRBJ2-1; D is perhaps TRBD1 (5 bases). This CDR3 comprises 14 residues. Germline V gene lookup returns CDR1 SGHTA and CDR2 FQGTGA. V shed 1 base and J shed 5 bases, with 9 bases lying between them.

This chain uses TRBV6-2 or TRBV6-3 with TRBJ2-1; the D is unclear. V was cut by 7 bases and J by 6 bases, with 7 bases left in between. The CDR3 is made up of 11 amino acids. Germline loops: CDR1 MNHEY, CDR2 SVGEGT. The CDR3 nucleotides are TGTGCCAGCAAGGAGTTCAATGAGCAGTTCTTC. Amino acid sequence: CASKEFNEQFF.

This rearrangement joins TRBV28 to TRBJ1-1, with D possibly being TRBD1 (5 bases). Trimming took off 6 bases at V and 8 bases at J, with 25 bases between the two ends. The CDR3 has 16 residues. Germline-derived CDR1 and CDR2 are MDHEN and SYDVKM. The chain's CDR3 is CASSSRGDVSTIEAFF. In DNA, the CDR3 is TGTGCCAGCAGCTCCCGGGGGGATGTCAGTACAATAGAAGCTTTCTTT.

In its sample, this clonotype was seen a few times. The chain uses TRBV7-2 and TRBJ2-3; 8 bases are shared with TRBD2. The V gene's germline CDR1 is SGHTA and CDR2 FQGNSA. The CDR3 consists of 16 residues. With V trimmed by 5 bases and J by 2 bases, 9 bases remained unmatched. Here the CDR3 reads CASSQTGGAPTDTQYF. CDR3 coding DNA: TGTGCCAGCAGCCAGACCGGGGGGGCGCCCACAGATACGCAGTATTTT.

The chain is built from TRBV27 and TRBJ2-7; 7 bases line up with TRBD2. Unmatched junction bases numbered 7, after V lost 5 bases and J lost 6 bases. Germline-derived CDR1 and CDR2 are MNHEY and SMNVEV (reference sequence). The CDR3 has 13 residues. CDR3 DNA: TGTGCCAGCAGTCCGGGGACTACCTGCGAGCAGTACTTC. This translates into CASSPGTTCEQYF.

In its sample, this clonotype was seen a few times. V is TRBV6-5 and J is TRBJ1-6, with D uncertain. The CDR3 consists of 16 residues. V was trimmed by 0 bases and J by 3 bases, leaving 9 bases between them. Per germline, CDR1 MNHEY and CDR2 SVGAGI. The DNA of the CDR3 is TGTGCCAGCAGTTACTCGGCAGGAGTCTATAATTCACCCCTCCACTTT. Protein: CASSYSAGVYNSPLHF.

The rearrangement joins TRBV3-1 to TRBJ2-1, with a possible D match to TRBD1 (6 bases). In germline, CDR1 is LGHDT, CDR2 YNNKEL (reference sequence). The CDR3 is 14 amino acids. V dropped 4 bases and J dropped 6 bases, with 13 bases sitting between them. The CDR3 region has the DNA TGTGCCAGCAGCCTAGGACAGTTCCCCAATGAGCAGTTCTTC. Translated, it gives CASSLGQFPNEQFF.

This clonotype was picked up a small number of times. The junction differs from germline at one of its ends, possibly a read error. V usage is TRBV7-9 and J usage is TRBJ2-1; D is perhaps TRBD1 (6 bases). In germline, CDR1 is SEHNR, CDR2 FQNEAQ (reference sequence). The CDR3 has 15 residues. The CDR3 DNA follows: TGTGCTAGCAGCTTAGCCAGGGGCGACTACAATGAGCAGTTCTTC. It codes for CASSLARGDYNEQFF.

This clonotype showed up many times. The chain employs TRBV28 and TRBJ2-1, with 8 nucleotides matching TRBD2. Germline loops: CDR1 MDHEN, CDR2 SYDVKM. Trimming removed 3 bases from V and 0 bases from J; junction bases left unmatched: 10. This CDR3 is built from 18 residues. The CDR3, as DNA: TGTGCCAGCAGTTTCACCCCACTAGCGGTTAGCTCCTACAATGAGCAGTTCTTC. Translating it yields CASSFTPLAVSSYNEQFF.